These 22 T cell receptor beta chains came from one sample sequenced in a study of cytomegalovirus exposure and HLA in healthy donors. Primers: 60 Vbeta forward and 13 Jbeta reverse. The method was immunoSEQ multiplex PCR; TCRdb's version includes in-frame clones alone and lacks a portion of them. Of about 140,000 clones in the sample, 75% to 90% are singletons; the top ten hold 1.2%. Sequencing input: PBMCs. The source is a female donor in good health and CMV-seronegative.

This clone was counted between two and nine times. The V and J genes are TRBV6-1 and TRBJ2-1, with 9 bases that match TRBD2. V was pared by 6 bases and J by 0 bases, with 3 bases of the junction left unmatched. The CDR3 sequence is 15 residues long. CDR1 and CDR2 from the germline V gene are MNHNS and SASEGT. As DNA, the CDR3 is TGTGCCAGCAGCCTAGCGGGAAACTCCTACAATGAGCAGTTCTTC. It codes for CASSLAGNSYNEQFF.

The chain employs TRBV7-9 and TRBJ1-2; possibly TRBD1 for D (6 bases). Germline CDR1 reads SEHNR; CDR2 reads FQNEAQ (reference sequence). The CDR3 covers 13 residues. Trimming shortened V by 0 bases and J by 4 bases, and 6 bases separated the two germline ends. The CDR3 bases are TGTGCCAGCAGCTTAGCGGACAGCTATGGCTACACCTTC. Translated, it gives CASSLADSYGYTF. Full variable domain (remainder filled in from reference TRBV7-9 and TRBJ1-2): DTGVSQNPRHKITKRGQNVTFRCDPISEHNRLYWYRQTLGQGPEFLTYFQNEAQLEKSRLLSDRFSAERPKGSFSTLEIQRTEQGDSAMYLCASSLADSYGYTFGSGTRLTVV.

The chain recombines TRBV5-4 with TRBJ1-4; the D is unclear. This CDR3 is built from 14 residues. Germline CDR1 and CDR2: SGHNT and YYREEE (reference sequence). The V and J ends lost 4 bases and 4 bases respectively, with 11 bases between them. This CDR3 is CASSQDHGNEKLFF. DNA for the CDR3: TGTGCCAGCAGCCAGGATCACGGTAATGAAAAACTGTTTTTT.

In its sample, this clone was seen once. The rearrangement uses TRBV5-1 and TRBJ2-5, with D possibly TRBD2 on 5 matching bases. The ends were cut back, 4 bases at V and 5 bases at J, with 18 bases in the middle. CDR1 is SGHRS, CDR2 YFSETQ, per germline. The CDR3 totals 15 residues. The CDR3 sequence: CASSQAQARRETQYF. CDR3 in DNA: TGCGCCAGCAGCCAAGCGCAGGCACGGAGGGAGACCCAGTACTTC.

The chain uses TRBV6-5 and TRBJ2-5; possibly TRBD2 for D (6 bases). Germline loops: CDR1 MNHEY, CDR2 SVGAGI. Trimming left V 5 bases short and J 2 bases short, with 12 bases between. The CDR3 is made up of 14 amino acids. The CDR3 nucleotides read TGTGCCAGCAGTCTGGGGGGTCTTCAAGAGACCCAGTACTTC. Protein: CASSLGGLQETQYF.

The chain joins TRBV6-6 to TRBJ2-7; D ambiguous. The germline CDR1 and CDR2 sequences are MNHNY and SVGAGI (reference sequence). V was pared by 6 bases and J by 13 bases, with 22 bases between. CDR3 length: 13 amino acids. CDR3 sequence (DNA): TGTGCCAGCAGCCTTTCGGAACAGTATCTCTTCTACTTC. Its protein product is CASSLSEQYLFYF.

The CDR3 sequence is CASSTGTSGSNHEQFF. CDR3 sequence (DNA): TGTGCCAGTAGTACCGGGACTAGCGGGAGTAACCATGAGCAGTTCTTC. This sequence joins TRBV19 and TRBJ2-1; TRBD2 aligns across 14 bases. This CDR3 comprises 16 residues. V dropped 4 bases and J dropped 8; count of bases not matched to a gene: 7. The germline V gene encodes CDR1 LNHDA and CDR2 SQIVND (reference sequence).

The rearrangement joins TRBV2 to TRBJ1-5, with D possibly TRBD1 on 6 matching bases. Between the trimmed V and J ends, which lost 6 bases and 2 bases, there was a span of 14 bases. Germline loops: CDR1 SNHLY, CDR2 FYNNEI. The length of the CDR3 is 15 residues. The CDR3 nucleotides read TGTGCCAGCAGACGACAGGTTGGCGGCAATCAGCCCCAGCATTTT. Residues: CASRRQVGGNQPQHF.

The J gene is TRBJ1-5, the V gene TRBV29-1, with 8 bases aligning to TRBD1. CDR1 and CDR2 from the germline V gene are SQVTM and ANQGSEA. The V segment lost 2 bases and the J segment 4 bases; nucleotides outside the gene matches: 22. The CDR3 is 20 amino acids. The CDR3 region has the DNA TGCAGCGTTGAATCAGTAGGGTTTTACCCCCCGGACAGGGATAATCAGCCCCAGCATTTT. Translated: CSVESVGFYPPDRDNQPQHF.

The rearrangement uses TRBV4-1 and TRBJ1-3, with D unresolved. The V end was cut by 4 bases, the J end by 0 bases, with 16 bases between. Germline lookup yields CDR1 MGHRA and CDR2 YSYEKL. The CDR3 has 17 amino acids. In nucleotides, the CDR3 is TGCGCCAGCAGCCTCCTCCTAGACCTGAGCTCTGGAAACACCATATATTTT. Protein product: CASSLLLDLSSGNTIYF.

The J gene is TRBJ2-1, the V gene TRBV28; 9 positions match TRBD2. CDR1 and CDR2 (germline): MDHEN, SYDVKM. The CDR3 loop spans 16 amino acids. Trimming removed 9 bases from V and 7 bases from J; junction bases left unmatched: 16. CDR3 in amino acids: CASKNGGGRARNEQFF. CDR3 bases: TGTGCCAGTAAAAACGGGGGCGGGAGGGCCCGGAATGAGCAGTTCTTC.

The chain recombines TRBV28 with TRBJ2-3, with 10 bases fitting TRBD2. Germline V gives CDR1 MDHEN, CDR2 SYDVKM. The ends lost 4 bases at V and 5 bases at J; junction bases unmatched: 9. The CDR3 has 16 residues. CDR3 sequence reads: CASSSIAGGAGDTQYF. CDR3 sequence (DNA): TGTGCCAGCAGTTCGATAGCGGGAGGAGCTGGAGATACGCAGTATTTT.

The chain carries TRBV29-1 and TRBJ1-2; tentatively, D is TRBD1 (5 bases). CDR1 is SQVTM and CDR2 is ANQGSEA in the germline V gene. Trimming removed 8 bases from V and 1 base from J, with 8 bases in between. The CDR3 covers 11 residues. As DNA, the CDR3 is TGCAGCTATGGACATAACTATGGCTACACCTTC. This codes for CSYGHNYGYTF.

The rearrangement uses TRBV28 and TRBJ1-5; the match to TRBD1 covers 7 bases. Germline V CDR1 and CDR2: MDHEN, SYDVKM. CDR3 length: 18 amino acids. The junction had 13 bases not matched to a gene; V was cut back by 3 bases and J by 2 bases. The CDR3 loop is CASSLEMVRGLRNQPQHF. CDR3 in DNA: TGTGCCAGCAGTTTGGAAATGGTCAGGGGGTTGCGCAATCAGCCCCAGCATTTT.

The V call is TRBV15, the J call TRBJ2-7; 7 bases are shared with TRBD2. The CDR3 totals 14 residues. V shed 0 bases and J 3 bases; nucleotides not matched to a gene: 2. The germline CDR1 and CDR2 sequences are LNHNV and YYDKDF (reference sequence). CDR3 region: CATSRDREGYEQYF. DNA for the CDR3: TGTGCCACCAGCAGAGATAGGGAGGGCTACGAGCAGTACTTC.

V gene TRBV27 combines with J gene TRBJ2-7; maybe TRBD2 (7 bases). CDR1 and CDR2 (germline): MNHEY, SMNVEV (reference sequence). Trimming left V 3 bases short and J 3 bases short, with 15 bases between. The CDR3 is made up of 15 amino acids. In nucleotides, the CDR3 is TGTGCCAGCAGTTTTGGGGGGGCTTTAGGCTACGAGCAGTACTTC. Its protein is CASSFGGALGYEQYF.

This chain joins TRBV5-8 and TRBJ1-1, with D possibly matching TRBD1 (5 bases). Trimming pared 4 bases from V and 2 bases from J, leaving 15 bases between. CDR3 length equals 15 residues. Germline V gives CDR1 SGHTS, CDR2 YDEGEE. DNA of the CDR3: TGTGCCAGCAGCGTAATCGGGGACTCCAACACTGAAGCTTTCTTT. Translation gives CASSVIGDSNTEAFF. The variable domain in full, with the rest retrieved from reference TRBV5-8 and TRBJ1-1, is EAGVTQSPTHLIKTRGQQATLRCSPISGHTSVYWYQQALGLGLQFLLWYDEGEERNRGNFPPRFSGRQFPNYSSELNVNALELEDSALYLCASSVIGDSNTEAFFGQGTRLTVV.

The CDR3 DNA follows: TGTGCCAGCAGCCAAGCAGCACGAGGGTATGAAGCTTTCTTT. Translated: CASSQAARGYEAFF. The chain couples TRBV4-2 to TRBJ1-1; D is unclear. The CDR3 runs 14 residues. The V gene lost 1 base and the J gene lost 7 bases, with 13 bases spanning the gap. Per the germline V gene, CDR1 is LGHNA and CDR2 is YNFKEQ.

This sequence joins TRBV10-3 and TRBJ1-1; a possible D gene is TRBD1 (5 bases). The germline V and J ends were trimmed by 6 bases and 0 bases, with 14 bases remaining between them. Per germline, CDR1 ENHRY and CDR2 SYGVKD. This CDR3 spans 15 amino acids. Here the CDR3 reads CAIRQPQGVNTEAFF. For the CDR3, the DNA is TGTGCCATCAGACAGCCCCAAGGGGTGAACACTGAAGCTTTCTTT.

The rearrangement joins TRBV10-1 to TRBJ1-1, with 8 bases aligning to TRBD1. Looked up from germline, CDR1 is WNHNN and CDR2 is SYGVQD (reference sequence). CDR3 length: 17 amino acids. Trimming at V came to 8 bases and at J to 0 bases, leaving 14 bases not matched to a gene. The CDR3 DNA sequence: TGCGCCAGCTCTGCGGGACAGGACCTAGAGGTGAACACTGAAGCTTTCTTT. Translation gives CASSAGQDLEVNTEAFF.

This rearrangement joins TRBV4-1 to TRBJ2-1; 11 nucleotides agree with TRBD2. The CDR3 sequence is 16 residues long. The germline CDR1 and CDR2 sequences are MGHRA and YSYEKL. The trim removed 0 bases at V and 4 bases at J, leaving 2 bases unmatched. CDR3 coding DNA: TGCGCCAGCAGCCAAGATGGGACTAGCGGTTACAATGAGCAGTTCTTC. This sequence encodes CASSQDGTSGYNEQFF.

The DNA of the CDR3 is TGTGCCAGCAGCCCCGGACAGGGCAATCAGCCCCAGCATTTT. This codes for CASSPGQGNQPQHF. The chain combines TRBV5-5 with TRBJ1-5; 7 nucleotides agree with TRBD1. There are 14 residues in the CDR3. Germline V CDR1 and CDR2: SGHKS, YYEKEE (reference sequence). Trimming at V came to 4 bases and at J to 2 bases, leaving 3 bases not matched to a gene.